This TCR beta chain was captured by sequencing in a study of beta chain features in type 1 diabetes. Looking at the study overall: Examination covered around 110 million sorted cells spanning all samples.

Trimming took off 5 bases at V and 4 bases at J, with 6 bases between the two ends. The CDR3 spans 12 residues. Germline CDR1 and CDR2: KGHSH and LQKENI. General study findings and limits: Sampled from patients, naive, central memory and Treg TCRB repertoires appeared more similar than those sampled from healthy donors. Whether HLA type influences TCRB rearrangement remained unresolved here.

Of the isolated RNA, all was reverse transcribed, and so the sequenced material was expressed TCRB transcripts. Assay used: immunoSEQ multiplex PCR; TCRdb lists only in-frame clones, some missing. The table shows some 900,000 clones, with around a sixth occurring only once. In regard to this clone: Its antigen is unknown.

Averaging roughly 120 mL, one heparinised blood draw was given by each donor. The rearrangement links TRBV18 to TRBJ2-1; unclear D gene. The receptor comes from a woman aged 18 to 35 in good health. Sequences were obtained from naive CD4+ T cells from blood. CDR3 amino acids: CASSVIYNEQFF. CDR3 DNA: TGTGCCAGCTCAGTAATATACAATGAGCAGTTCTTC.